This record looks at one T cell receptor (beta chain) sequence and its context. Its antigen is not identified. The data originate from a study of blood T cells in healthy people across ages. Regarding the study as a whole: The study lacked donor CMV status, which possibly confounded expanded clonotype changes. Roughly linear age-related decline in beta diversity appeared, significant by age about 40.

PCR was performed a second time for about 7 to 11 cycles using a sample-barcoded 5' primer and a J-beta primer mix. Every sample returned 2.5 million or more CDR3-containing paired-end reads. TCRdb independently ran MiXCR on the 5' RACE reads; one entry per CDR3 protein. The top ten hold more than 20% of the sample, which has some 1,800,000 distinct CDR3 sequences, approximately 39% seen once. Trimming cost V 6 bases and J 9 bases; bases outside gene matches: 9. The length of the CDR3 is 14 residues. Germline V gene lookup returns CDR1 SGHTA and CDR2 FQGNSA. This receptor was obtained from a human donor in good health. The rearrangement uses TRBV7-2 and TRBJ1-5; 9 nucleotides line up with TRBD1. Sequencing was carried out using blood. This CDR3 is CASSSLQGAGPQHF. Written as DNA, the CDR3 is TGTGCCAGCAGTAGCCTACAGGGGGCCGGGCCCCAGCATTTT.